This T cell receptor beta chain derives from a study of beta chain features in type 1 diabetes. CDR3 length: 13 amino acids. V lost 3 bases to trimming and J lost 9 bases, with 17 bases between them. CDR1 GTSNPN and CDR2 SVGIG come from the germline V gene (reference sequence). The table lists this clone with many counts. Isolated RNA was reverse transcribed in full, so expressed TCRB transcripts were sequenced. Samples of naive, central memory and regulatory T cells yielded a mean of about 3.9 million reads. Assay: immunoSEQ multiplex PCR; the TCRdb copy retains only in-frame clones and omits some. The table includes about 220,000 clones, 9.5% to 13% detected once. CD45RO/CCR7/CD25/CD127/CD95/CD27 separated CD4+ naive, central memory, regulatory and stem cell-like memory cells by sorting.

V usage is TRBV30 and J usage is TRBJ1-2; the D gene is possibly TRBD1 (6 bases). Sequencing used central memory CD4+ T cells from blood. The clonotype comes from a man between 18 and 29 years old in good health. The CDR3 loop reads CAWSLGQLWSYTF. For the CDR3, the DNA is TGTGCCTGGAGCCTCGGACAGCTTTGGAGCTACACCTTC.